This T cell receptor beta chain was documented in a study of beta chain features in type 1 diabetes. Sequenced material consisted of expressed TCRB transcripts (all of the isolated RNA was reverse transcribed). Method: immunoSEQ multiplex PCR; TCRdb's copy keeps in-frame clones and lacks some. The table lists a few hundred thousand clones, more than 11% of them singletons, with about 0.02% in the top ten. This clone was detected only a few times. The target antigen is unknown. Notes on the study in general: In all four CD4+ subsets, TCRB CDR3 length was significantly, moderately reduced in type 1 diabetes.

The sequence derives from a man aged 30 to 39 with type 1 diabetes. The sequenced material came from naive CD4+ T cells from blood.

The CDR3 spells CASSHPGLQETQYF. CDR3 DNA sequence: TGTGCCAGCAGCCACCCAGGGCTCCAAGAGACCCAGTACTTC. The rearrangement links TRBV7-9 to TRBJ2-5, with D perhaps TRBD1 (5 bases). This CDR3 has 14 amino acids. V lost 5 bases, J lost 1 base, and 11 bases lay in between. Looked up from germline, CDR1 is SEHNR and CDR2 is FQNEAQ (reference sequence).